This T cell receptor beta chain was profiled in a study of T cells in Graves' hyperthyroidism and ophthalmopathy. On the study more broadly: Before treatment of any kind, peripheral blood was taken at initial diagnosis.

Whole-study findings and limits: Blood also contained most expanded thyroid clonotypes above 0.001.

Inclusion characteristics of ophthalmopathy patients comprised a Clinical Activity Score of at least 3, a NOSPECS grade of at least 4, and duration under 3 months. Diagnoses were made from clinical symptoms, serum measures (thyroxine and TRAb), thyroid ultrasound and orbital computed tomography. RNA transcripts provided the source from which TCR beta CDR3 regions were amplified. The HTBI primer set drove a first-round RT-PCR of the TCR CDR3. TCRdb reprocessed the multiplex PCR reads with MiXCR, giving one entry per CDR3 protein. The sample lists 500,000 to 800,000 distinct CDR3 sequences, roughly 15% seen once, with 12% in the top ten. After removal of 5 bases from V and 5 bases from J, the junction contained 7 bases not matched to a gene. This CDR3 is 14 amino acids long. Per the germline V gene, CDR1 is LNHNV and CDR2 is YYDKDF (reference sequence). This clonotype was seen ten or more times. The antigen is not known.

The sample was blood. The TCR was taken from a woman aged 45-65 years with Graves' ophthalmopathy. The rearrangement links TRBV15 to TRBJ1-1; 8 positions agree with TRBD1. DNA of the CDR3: TGTGCCACCAGCGGAGGACAGGGTTCGACTGAAGCTTTCTTT. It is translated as CATSGGQGSTEAFF.